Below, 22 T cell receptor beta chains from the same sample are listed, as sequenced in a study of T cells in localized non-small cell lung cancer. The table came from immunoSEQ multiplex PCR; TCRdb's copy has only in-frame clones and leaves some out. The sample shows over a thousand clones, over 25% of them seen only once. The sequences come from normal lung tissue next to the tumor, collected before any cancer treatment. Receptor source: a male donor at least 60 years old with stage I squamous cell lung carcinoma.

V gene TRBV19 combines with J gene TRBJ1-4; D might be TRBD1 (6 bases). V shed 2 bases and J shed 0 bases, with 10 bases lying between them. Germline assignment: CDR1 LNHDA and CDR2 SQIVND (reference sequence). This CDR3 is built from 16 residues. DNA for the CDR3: TGTGCCAGTAGTATACAGGGGACGACAACTAATGAAAAACTGTTTTTT. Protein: CASSIQGTTTNEKLFF.

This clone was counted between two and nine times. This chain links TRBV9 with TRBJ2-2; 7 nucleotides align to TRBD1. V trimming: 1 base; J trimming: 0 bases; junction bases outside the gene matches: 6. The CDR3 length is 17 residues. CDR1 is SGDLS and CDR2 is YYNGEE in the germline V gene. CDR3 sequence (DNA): TGTGCCAGCAGCGTAACGAGCAGGGGGTCGAACACCGGGGAGCTGTTTTTT. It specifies CASSVTSRGSNTGELFF.

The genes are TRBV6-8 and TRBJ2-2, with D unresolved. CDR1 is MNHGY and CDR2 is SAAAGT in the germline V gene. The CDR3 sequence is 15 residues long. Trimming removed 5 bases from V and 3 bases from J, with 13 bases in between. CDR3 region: CASSKMGSDTGELFF. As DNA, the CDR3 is TGTGCCAGCAGTAAAATGGGCAGTGACACCGGGGAGCTGTTTTTT.

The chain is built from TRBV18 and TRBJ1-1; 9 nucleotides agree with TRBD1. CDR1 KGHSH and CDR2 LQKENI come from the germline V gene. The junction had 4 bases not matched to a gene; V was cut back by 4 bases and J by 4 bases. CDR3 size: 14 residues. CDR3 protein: CASSRETGGTEAFF. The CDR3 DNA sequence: TGTGCCAGCTCACGAGAGACAGGGGGCACTGAAGCTTTCTTT.

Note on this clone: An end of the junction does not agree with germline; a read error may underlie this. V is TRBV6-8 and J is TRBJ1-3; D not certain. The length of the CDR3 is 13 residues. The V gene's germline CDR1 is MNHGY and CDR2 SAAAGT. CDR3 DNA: TGTGCCATCAGTGCTGGGCCTGGAAACACCATATATTTT. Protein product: CAISAGPGNTIYF.

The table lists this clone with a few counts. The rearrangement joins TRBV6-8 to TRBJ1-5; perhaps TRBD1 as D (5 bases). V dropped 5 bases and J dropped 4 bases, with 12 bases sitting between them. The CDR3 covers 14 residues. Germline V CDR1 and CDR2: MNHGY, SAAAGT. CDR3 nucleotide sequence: TGTGCCAGCAGTGATTTAGGGGCTAATCAGCCCCAGCATTTT. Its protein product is CASSDLGANQPQHF.

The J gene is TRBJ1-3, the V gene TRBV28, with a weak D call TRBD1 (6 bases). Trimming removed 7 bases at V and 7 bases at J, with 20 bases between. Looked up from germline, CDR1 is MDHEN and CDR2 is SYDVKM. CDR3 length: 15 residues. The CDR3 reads CASIASTGLRNTIYF. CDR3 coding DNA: TGTGCCAGCATCGCTTCCACAGGGTTAAGGAACACCATATATTTT.

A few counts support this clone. CDR3 bases: TGTGCCAGCAAAATGACGCAGTTATTGACCCAGTACTTC. It yields the protein CASKMTQLLTQYF. The V and J genes are TRBV6-8 and TRBJ2-5; D remains unclear. The CDR3 runs to 13 residues. CDR1 and CDR2 (germline): MNHGY, SAAAGT. V was pared by 7 bases and J by 7 bases, with 16 bases between.

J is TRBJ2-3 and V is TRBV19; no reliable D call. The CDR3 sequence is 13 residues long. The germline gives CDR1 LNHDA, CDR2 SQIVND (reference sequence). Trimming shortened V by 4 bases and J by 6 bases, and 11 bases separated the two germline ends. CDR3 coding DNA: TGTGCCAGTAGTACCCTAAACGGGGATACGCAGTATTTT. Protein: CASSTLNGDTQYF.

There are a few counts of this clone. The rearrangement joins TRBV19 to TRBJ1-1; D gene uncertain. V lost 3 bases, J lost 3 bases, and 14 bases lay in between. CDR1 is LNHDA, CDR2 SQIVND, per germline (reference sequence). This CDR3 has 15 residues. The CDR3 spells CASSILKAADTEAFF. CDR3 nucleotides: TGTGCCAGTAGTATCCTCAAGGCGGCCGACACTGAAGCTTTCTTT.

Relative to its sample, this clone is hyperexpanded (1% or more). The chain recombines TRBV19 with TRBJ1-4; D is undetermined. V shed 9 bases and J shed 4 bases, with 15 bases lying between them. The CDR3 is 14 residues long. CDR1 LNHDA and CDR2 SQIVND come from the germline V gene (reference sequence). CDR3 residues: CASQRLEGNEKLFF. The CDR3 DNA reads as TGTGCCAGCCAACGATTGGAGGGTAATGAAAAACTGTTTTTT.

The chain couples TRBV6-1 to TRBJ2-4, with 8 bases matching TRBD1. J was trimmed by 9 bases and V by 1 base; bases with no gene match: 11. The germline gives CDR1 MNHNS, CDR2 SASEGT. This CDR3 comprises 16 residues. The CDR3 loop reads CASSEVWTGTMGIQYF. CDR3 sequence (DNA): TGTGCCAGCAGTGAAGTGTGGACAGGGACGATGGGCATTCAGTACTTC.

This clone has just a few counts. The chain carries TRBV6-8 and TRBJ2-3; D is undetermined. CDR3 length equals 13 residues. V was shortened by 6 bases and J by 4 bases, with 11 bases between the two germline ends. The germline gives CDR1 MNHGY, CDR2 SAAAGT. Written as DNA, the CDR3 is TGTGCCAGCAGAGAGAGGACGGCAGATACGCAGTATTTT. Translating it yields CASRERTADTQYF.

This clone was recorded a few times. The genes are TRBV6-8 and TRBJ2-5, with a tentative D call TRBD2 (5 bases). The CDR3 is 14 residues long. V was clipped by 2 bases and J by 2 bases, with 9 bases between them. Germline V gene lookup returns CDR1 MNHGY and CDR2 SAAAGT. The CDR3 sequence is CASSYGGTQETQYF. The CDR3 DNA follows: TGTGCCAGCAGTTACGGAGGAACGCAAGAGACCCAGTACTTC.

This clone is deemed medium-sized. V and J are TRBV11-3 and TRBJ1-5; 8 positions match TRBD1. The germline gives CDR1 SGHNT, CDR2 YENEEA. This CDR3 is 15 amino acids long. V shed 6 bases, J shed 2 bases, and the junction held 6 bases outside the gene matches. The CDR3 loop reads CASSLGTGRNQPQHF. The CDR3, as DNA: TGTGCCAGCAGTCTGGGGACAGGTCGCAATCAGCCCCAGCATTTT.

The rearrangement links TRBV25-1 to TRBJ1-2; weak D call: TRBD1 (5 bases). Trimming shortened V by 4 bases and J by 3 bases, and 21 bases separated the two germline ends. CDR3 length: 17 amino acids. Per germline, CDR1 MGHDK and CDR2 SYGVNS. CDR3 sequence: CASSAQDGDPLYYGYTF. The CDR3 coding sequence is TGTGCCAGCAGTGCCCAAGATGGGGACCCTCTCTACTATGGCTACACCTTC.

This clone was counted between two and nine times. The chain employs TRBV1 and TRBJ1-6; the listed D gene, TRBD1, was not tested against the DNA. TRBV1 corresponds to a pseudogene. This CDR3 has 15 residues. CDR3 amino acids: CASSQDRTGSSPLHF. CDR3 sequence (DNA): TGCGCCAGCAGCCAGGATCGGACAGGGAGTTCACCCCTCCACTTT.

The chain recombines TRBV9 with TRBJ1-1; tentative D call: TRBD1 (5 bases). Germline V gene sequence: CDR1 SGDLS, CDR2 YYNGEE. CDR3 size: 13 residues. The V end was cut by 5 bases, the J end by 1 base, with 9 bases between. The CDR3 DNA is TGTGCCAGCAGGGGGGTACAGAACACTGAAGCTTTCTTT. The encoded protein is CASRGVQNTEAFF.

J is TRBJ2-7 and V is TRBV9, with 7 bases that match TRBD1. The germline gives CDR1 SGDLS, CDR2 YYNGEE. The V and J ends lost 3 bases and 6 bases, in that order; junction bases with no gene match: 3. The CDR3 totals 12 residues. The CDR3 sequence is CASSDRGPEQYF. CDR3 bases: TGTGCCAGCAGCGACAGGGGTCCCGAGCAGTACTTC.

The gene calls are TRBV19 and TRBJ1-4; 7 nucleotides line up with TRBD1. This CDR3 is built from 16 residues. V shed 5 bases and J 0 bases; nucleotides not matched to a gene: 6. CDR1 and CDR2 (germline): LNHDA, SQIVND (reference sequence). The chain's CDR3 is CASSPRQGTTNEKLFF. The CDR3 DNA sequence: TGTGCCAGTAGTCCCCGACAGGGTACAACTAATGAAAAACTGTTTTTT.

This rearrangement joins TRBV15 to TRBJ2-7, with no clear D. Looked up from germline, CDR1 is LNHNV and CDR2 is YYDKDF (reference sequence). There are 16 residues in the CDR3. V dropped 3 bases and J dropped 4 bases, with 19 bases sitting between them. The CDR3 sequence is CATSSPPERLGYEQYF. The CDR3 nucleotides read TGTGCCACCAGCAGCCCCCCGGAACGGCTAGGGTACGAGCAGTACTTC.

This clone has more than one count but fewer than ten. CDR3 in amino acids: CAWSVPGSFHHF. The CDR3, as DNA: TGTGCCTGGAGTGTACCTGGGTCTTTTCATCATTTT. This chain uses TRBV30 with TRBJ1-5; no clear D. V lost 0 bases and J 16 bases, leaving 16 bases between the germline ends. CDR3 length: 12 residues. CDR1 is GTSNPN, CDR2 SVGIG, per germline (reference sequence).